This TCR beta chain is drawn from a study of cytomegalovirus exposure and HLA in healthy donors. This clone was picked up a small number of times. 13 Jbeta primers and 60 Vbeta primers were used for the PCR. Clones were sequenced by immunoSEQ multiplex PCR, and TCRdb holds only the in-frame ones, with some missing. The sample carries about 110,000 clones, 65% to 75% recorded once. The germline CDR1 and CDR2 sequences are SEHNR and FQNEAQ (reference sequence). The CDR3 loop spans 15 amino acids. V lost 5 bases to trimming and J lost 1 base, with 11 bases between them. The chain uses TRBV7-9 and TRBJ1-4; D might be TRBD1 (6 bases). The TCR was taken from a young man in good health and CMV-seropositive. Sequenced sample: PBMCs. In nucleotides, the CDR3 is TGTGCCAGCAGCAAAACAGGGCTAACTAATGAAAAACTGTTTTTT. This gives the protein CASSKTGLTNEKLFF.